This T cell receptor beta chain appears in the sequencing data of a study of T cells in Graves' hyperthyroidism and ophthalmopathy. Amplified TCR beta CDR3 regions came from RNA transcripts. Initially, a first-round RT-PCR of the TCR CDR3 employed the HTBI primer set. TCRdb passed the multiplex PCR reads through MiXCR, listing each CDR3 protein once. This sample has 300,000 to 350,000 distinct CDR3 sequences, with around a fifth found just once. The CDR3 is made up of 13 amino acids. From germline, CDR1 is DFQATT and CDR2 SNEGSKA (reference sequence). Deletions cut 0 bases from V and 10 bases from J, with 13 bases between. This clonotype showed up many times. Graves' hyperthyroidism without ophthalmopathy progression within 18 months was termed stable. Patients were excluded for uncontrolled infection, other autoimmune disease, pregnancy or lactation.

The sequence was obtained from a woman aged 45 to 65 with Graves' hyperthyroidism. The chain recombines TRBV20-1 with TRBJ2-1; D possibly uses TRBD1 or TRBD2 (6 bases each). Sample: blood. The DNA of the CDR3 is TGCAGTGCTAGAGAACGGGGAGGACAGGAGCAGTTCTTC. Its protein product is CSARERGGQEQFF.